Shown below are 16 T cell receptor beta chains from a single sample sequenced in a study of blood T cell repertoires in COVID-19. Libraries were prepared by immunoSEQ multiplex PCR; TCRdb keeps only in-frame clonotypes and omits some of them. The sample lists around 200,000 clones, roughly 89% seen once, with 6.7% in the top ten. Sequenced material: peripheral blood. These receptors were taken from a man aged 40-50 years with acute or convalescent COVID-19.

This clone appeared a single time. The rearrangement links TRBV27 to TRBJ1-1; the match to TRBD1 covers 8 bases. This CDR3 is 14 amino acids long. Germline CDR1 and CDR2: MNHEY and SMNVEV (reference sequence). V dropped 6 bases and J dropped 1; count of bases not matched to a gene: 4. CDR3 sequence reads: CASRLQGGNTEAFF. In nucleotides, the CDR3 is TGTGCCAGCAGACTACAGGGGGGGAACACTGAAGCTTTCTTT.

The V gene is TRBV28, the J gene TRBJ1-2; TRBD1 aligns across 8 bases. CDR3 size: 14 residues. V trimming: 6 bases; J trimming: 5 bases; junction bases outside the gene matches: 8. CDR1 MDHEN and CDR2 SYDVKM come from the germline V gene. CDR3 sequence (DNA): TGTGCCAGCAGCCAGGACAGGGCCAGATATGGCTACACCTTC. Amino acids: CASSQDRARYGYTF.

There are a few counts of this clone. CDR3 bases: TGTGCCAGCAGCTTAGGACCGACAGGGGCTGGTCAGCCCCAGCATTTT. Residues: CASSLGPTGAGQPQHF. The rearrangement uses TRBV7-8 and TRBJ1-5, with 8 positions matching TRBD1. Looked up from germline, CDR1 is SGHVS and CDR2 is FQNEAQ. V shed 1 base, J shed 6 bases, and the junction held 8 bases outside the gene matches. This CDR3 comprises 16 residues.

The V and J genes are TRBV15 and TRBJ1-4; D is ambiguous. The germline V gene has CDR1 LNHNV and CDR2 YYDKDF (reference sequence). The length of the CDR3 is 16 residues. V was shortened by 3 bases and J by 3 bases, with 14 bases between the two germline ends. The CDR3 DNA follows: TGTGCCACCAGCAGGACCCTGAGCGGCCCTAATGAAAAACTGTTTTTT. Its protein is CATSRTLSGPNEKLFF.

V is TRBV4-1 and J is TRBJ1-1; D perhaps matches TRBD1 (6 bases). The V gene lost 0 bases and the J gene lost 5 bases, with 16 bases spanning the gap. The CDR3 covers 16 residues. CDR1 and CDR2 from the germline V gene are MGHRA and YSYEKL. CDR3 bases: TGCGCCAGCAGCCAAGATAGTGGGGCAGGACAGACTGAAGCTTTCTTT. This gives the protein CASSQDSGAGQTEAFF.

The chain recombines TRBV27 with TRBJ2-7; tentatively, D is TRBD2 (5 bases). V was clipped by 2 bases and J by 2 bases, with 10 bases between them. The CDR3 length is 14 residues. The germline gives CDR1 MNHEY, CDR2 SMNVEV (reference sequence). CDR3 sequence: CASSLISGPYEQYF. The CDR3 nucleotides read TGTGCCAGCAGTTTAATCAGCGGCCCCTACGAGCAGTACTTC.

The J gene is TRBJ2-7, the V gene TRBV7-2, with D hard to call. V lost 1 base and J 3 bases, leaving 7 bases between the germline ends. This CDR3 contains 13 residues. Germline CDR1 reads SGHTA; CDR2 reads FQGNSA. The CDR3 sequence is CASSLGARYEQYF. The CDR3 bases are TGTGCCAGCAGCTTAGGGGCTCGCTACGAGCAGTACTTC.

The genes are TRBV2 and TRBJ1-6; 8 bases fit TRBD1. The V gene end was trimmed by 8 bases and the J gene end by 7 bases; junction bases not matched to a gene: 7. This CDR3 comprises 14 residues. The germline CDR1 and CDR2 sequences are SNHLY and FYNNEI. The CDR3 region is CASLLTGVNSPLHF. CDR3 DNA sequence: TGTGCCAGCCTCCTGACAGGGGTCAATTCACCCCTCCACTTT. Drawing the rest from reference TRBV2 and TRBJ1-6, the complete variable domain is EPEVTQTPSHQVTQMGQEVILRCVPISNHLYFYWYRQILGQKVEFLVSFYNNEISEKSEIFDDQFSVERPDGSNFTLKIRSTKLEDSAMYFCASLLTGVNSPLHFGNGTRLTVT.

The chain is built from TRBV9 and TRBJ2-1; 11 bases align to TRBD2. Germline V gene sequence: CDR1 SGDLS, CDR2 YYNGEE. There are 16 residues in the CDR3. The J segment lost 6 bases and the V segment lost 0 bases, leaving 5 bases of the junction unmatched. This chain's CDR3 is CASSVGLAGGINEQFF. The DNA of the CDR3 is TGTGCCAGCAGCGTAGGGCTAGCGGGGGGTATCAATGAGCAGTTCTTC. Using reference TRBV9 and TRBJ2-1 for the parts outside the CDR3, the full variable domain is DSGVTQTPKHLITATGQRVTLRCSPRSGDLSVYWYQQSLDQGLQFLIQYYNGEERAKGNILERFSAQQFPDLHSELNLSSLELGDSALYFCASSVGLAGGINEQFFGPGTRLTVL.

In nucleotides, the CDR3 is TGTGCCAGCAGCCAAGACGAACTCAGGAGGGTAGACCTTGACGAGCAGTACTTC. This translates into CASSQDELRRVDLDEQYF. The chain employs TRBV3-1 (or the pseudogene TRBV3-2) and TRBJ2-7; TRBD2 might be the D (6 bases). Between the trimmed V and J ends, which lost 0 bases and 5 bases, there was a span of 23 bases. Looked up from germline, CDR1 is LGHDT and CDR2 is YNNKEL (reference sequence). This CDR3 spans 18 amino acids.

The gene calls are TRBV2 and TRBJ1-3; TRBD1 aligns across 9 bases. The CDR3 runs 15 residues. The V segment lost 4 bases and the J segment 4 bases; nucleotides outside the gene matches: 5. Germline assignment: CDR1 SNHLY and CDR2 FYNNEI. CDR3 nucleotides: TGTGCCAGCAGTGCGACAGGGGGGACGGGAAACACCATATATTTT. Translation: CASSATGGTGNTIYF.

V is TRBV19 and J is TRBJ2-3, with TRBD2 matching over 8 bases. The J segment lost 11 bases and the V segment lost 4 bases, leaving 8 bases of the junction unmatched. CDR1 and CDR2 (germline): LNHDA, SQIVND (reference sequence). The CDR3 has 13 residues. Here the CDR3 DNA reads TGTGCCAGTAGTAGCGGGGGGAATTATGTGCAGTATTTT. It is translated as CASSSGGNYVQYF.

J is TRBJ1-5 and V is TRBV6-5; no reliable D call. V dropped 6 bases and J dropped 1 base, with 10 bases sitting between them. This CDR3 is 14 amino acids long. Germline CDR1 reads MNHEY; CDR2 reads SVGAGI. The CDR3: CASRATVSNQPQHF. CDR3 coding DNA: TGTGCCAGCAGAGCCACAGTGAGCAATCAGCCCCAGCATTTT.

The rearrangement links TRBV6-5 to TRBJ1-1, with 8 bases that match TRBD1. CDR3 length equals 14 residues. After removal of 6 bases from V and 3 bases from J, the junction contained 6 bases not matched to a gene. Germline V lookup: CDR1 MNHEY, CDR2 SVGAGI. CDR3 DNA: TGTGCCAGCAGAGGGACAGGTACGTACACTGAAGCTTTCTTT. Its protein product is CASRGTGTYTEAFF.

This chain links TRBV9 with TRBJ2-2; 9 bases align to TRBD1. The V and J ends lost 1 base and 0 bases, in that order; junction bases with no gene match: 16. Germline V gene sequence: CDR1 SGDLS, CDR2 YYNGEE. The CDR3 totals 21 residues. For the CDR3, the DNA is TGTGCCAGCAGCGTATATAGCGGTTTGGGTCGACAGGGGGCGAACACCGGGGAGCTGTTTTTT. It is translated as CASSVYSGLGRQGANTGELFF. The whole variable domain, filled in from reference TRBV9 and TRBJ2-2, reads DSGVTQTPKHLITATGQRVTLRCSPRSGDLSVYWYQQSLDQGLQFLIQYYNGEERAKGNILERFSAQQFPDLHSELNLSSLELGDSALYFCASSVYSGLGRQGANTGELFFGEGSRLTVL.

This chain joins TRBV2 and TRBJ2-7, with no clear D. The CDR3 length is 11 residues. The V end was cut by 5 bases, the J end by 5 bases, with 7 bases between. Germline V gene sequence: CDR1 SNHLY, CDR2 FYNNEI. The DNA for the CDR3 is TGTGCCAGCAGTACTAACGACGAGCAGTACTTC. Translated: CASSTNDEQYF.